A selection of T cell receptor beta chains follows, all from one sample in a study of T-cell memory formation after mild COVID-19. TCRdb redid the calling of the 5' RACE reads with MiXCR, one entry per CDR3 protein. Of 300,000 to 400,000 distinct CDR3 sequences in the sample, around 27% were seen once. Sequencing was done on a sample of PBMCs or a T cell subset sorted from them (not recorded which). These receptors came from an adult woman who had mild COVID-19 (a few samples of this study predate the infection). Cell type and time point are not known. Each CDR3 is given with its conserved first and last residue. D genes are given only for firm matches. The size of a clone is reported for some rows only, either as once, few or many, or as a class for expanded clones.

v_gene	abundance	d_gene	len	j_gene	CDR3nt	CDR3aa
TRBV9	NA	NA	13	TRBJ1-6	TGTGCCAGCAGCGTAGGGGCTGATTCACCCCTCCACTTT	CASSVGADSPLHF
TRBV24-1	NA	NA	14	TRBJ2-1	TGTGCCACCAGTGATTTCTTGCAGGTTAATGAGCAGTTCTTC	CATSDFLQVNEQFF
TRBV5-1	few	TRBD1	15	TRBJ1-1	TGCGCCAGCAGCTTGGCGACAGGGCGGACGACTGAAGCTTTCTTT	CASSLATGRTTEAFF
TRBV5-6	many	NA	13	TRBJ1-2	TGTGCCAGCAGCGTGGGGATGTCCTATGGCTACACCTTC	CASSVGMSYGYTF
TRBV7-3	NA	TRBD2	15	TRBJ2-7	TGTGCCAGCAGCTTAAAAGGCGGGGGGGCCTTCGAGCAGTACTTC	CASSLKGGGAFEQYF
TRBV29-1	few	NA	12	TRBJ2-7	TGCAGCGTTGAAGACGGGCGAGACGAGCAGTACTTC	CSVEDGRDEQYF
TRBV7-7	few	NA	13	TRBJ1-1	TGTGCTAGCAGCTTCGCGGAGCACACTGAAGCTTTCTTT	CASSFAEHTEAFF
TRBV12-3/TRBV12-4	NA	NA	14	TRBJ1-5	TGTGCCAGCAGTTATGGGGGAGAGGGTCAGCCCCAGCATTTT	CASSYGGEGQPQHF
TRBV27	few	NA	12	TRBJ2-7	TGTGCCAGCAGCCCCCACAACTACGAGCAGTACTTC	CASSPHNYEQYF
TRBV29-1	few	NA	13	TRBJ1-1	TGCAGCGTTGTTAGGGGTATGAACACTGAAGCTTTCTTT	CSVVRGMNTEAFF
TRBV2	NA	NA	13	TRBJ2-2	TGTGCCAGCAGTGGAGGCCTCACCGGGGAGCTGTTTTTT	CASSGGLTGELFF
TRBV9	NA	NA	15	TRBJ2-1	TGTGCCAGCAGCGTAGGGGGATCCCTCTACAATGAGCAGTTCTTC	CASSVGGSLYNEQFF
TRBV7-2	few	NA	13	TRBJ2-3	TGTGCCAGCAACGTTTGGGGGACAGATACGCAGTATTTT	CASNVWGTDTQYF
TRBV20-1	few	TRBD1	12	TRBJ1-5	TGCAGTGCTGGGACAGGGAGGGAGCCCCAGCATTTT	CSAGTGREPQHF
TRBV4-2	few	TRBD2	17	TRBJ2-1	TGTGCCAGCAGCCAAGATAGTACTCGCGGGGGGTACAATGAGCAGTTCTTC	CASSQDSTRGGYNEQFF